Presented here are 9 T cell receptor beta chains from one specimen sequenced in a study of blood T cell repertoires in COVID-19 (TCRdb year 2020). Libraries were constructed by the immunoSEQ multiplex PCR assay. The immuneACCESS repertoire file appears here via TCRdb, limited to in-frame rearrangements. These files lack a portion of the clones; in checked studies, under half of the deficit traces to unresolved V genes, and the cause of the others is not known. The sample data list about 180,000 clones, and roughly nine tenths of these were observed just once. Around 2.3% of the sample belongs to the ten largest clones. The material sequenced was PBMCs or T cells enriched from blood (not recorded which). The receptor source for this set is a woman in her thirties or forties with acute COVID-19.

The DNA of the CDR3 is TGCAGCGCCGAGGGCCAGAAGAACACTGAAGCTTTCTTT. Protein: CSAEGQKNTEAFF. V usage is TRBV29-1 and J usage is TRBJ1-1, with unresolved D. V was trimmed by 7 bases and J by 1 base, leaving 13 bases between them. CDR3 length: 13 residues. CDR1 SQVTM and CDR2 ANQGSEA come from the germline V gene.

This chain connects TRBV7-4 to TRBJ1-6; TRBD1 aligns across 8 bases. V dropped 1 base and J dropped 10; count of bases not matched to a gene: 15. The CDR3 sequence is 18 residues long. CDR1 and CDR2 from the germline V gene are SGHVT and SQSDAQ. The CDR3, as DNA: TGTGCCAGCAGCTTAGGGACAGGGAAGACCTATCCAAAATCACCCCTCCACTTT. Translating gives CASSLGTGKTYPKSPLHF.

V and J are TRBV2 and TRBJ2-7; 8 nucleotides line up with TRBD2. CDR3 size: 15 residues. Germline trimming cut 10 bases from V and 3 bases from J; bases unmatched to any gene: 14. The germline gives CDR1 SNHLY, CDR2 FYNNEI. CDR3 residues: CATRRAGGGGYEQYF. The CDR3 region has the DNA TGTGCCACCCGCCGGGCGGGGGGCGGGGGCTACGAGCAGTACTTC.

The chain has TRBV7-9 and TRBJ2-7; TRBD2 matches at 8 bases. The trim removed 6 bases at V and 2 bases at J, leaving 12 bases unmatched. The CDR3 runs to 16 residues. The germline V gene has CDR1 SEHNR and CDR2 FQNEAQ (reference sequence). The CDR3 spells CASSIPAGAPPYEQYF. Written as DNA, the CDR3 is TGTGCCAGCAGTATCCCAGCGGGAGCTCCCCCCTACGAGCAGTACTTC.

J is TRBJ2-3 and V is TRBV9, with 8 nucleotides matching TRBD2. The CDR3 is 15 residues long. CDR1 is SGDLS, CDR2 YYNGEE, per germline. The junction had 5 bases not matched to a gene; V was cut back by 3 bases and J by 2 bases. CDR3 DNA sequence: TGTGCCAGCAGCGCGGGAGGGTACTCCACAGATACGCAGTATTTT. This translates into CASSAGGYSTDTQYF. Variable domain in full (rest from reference TRBV9 and TRBJ2-3): DSGVTQTPKHLITATGQRVTLRCSPRSGDLSVYWYQQSLDQGLQFLIQYYNGEERAKGNILERFSAQQFPDLHSELNLSSLELGDSALYFCASSAGGYSTDTQYFGPGTRLTVL.

The rearrangement joins TRBV5-1 to TRBJ1-2; TRBD1 matches at 7 bases. With V trimmed by 0 bases and J by 3 bases, 2 bases remained unmatched. Germline V gene data show CDR1 as SGHRS and CDR2 as YFSETQ. The CDR3 consists of 14 residues. In nucleotides, the CDR3 is TGCGCCAGCAGCTTGGTTACAGGGGACTATGGCTACACCTTC. Amino acids: CASSLVTGDYGYTF. Full variable domain (missing parts from reference TRBV5-1 and TRBJ1-2): KAGVTQTPRYLIKTRGQQVTLSCSPISGHRSVSWYQQTPGQGLQFLFEYFSETQRNKGNFPGRFSGRQFSNSRSEMNVSTLELGDSALYLCASSLVTGDYGYTFGSGTRLTVV.

The gene calls are TRBV5-6 and TRBJ2-1, with a possible D match to TRBD2 (6 bases). The CDR3 extends over 15 amino acids. Germline V gene data show CDR1 as SGHDT and CDR2 as YYEEEE. V lost 0 bases to trimming and J lost 3 bases, with 10 bases between them. CDR3 loop: CASSLVSGSYNEQFF. The CDR3 bases are TGTGCCAGCAGCTTGGTTAGCGGTAGCTACAATGAGCAGTTCTTC.

The rearrangement joins TRBV12-3 or TRBV12-4 to TRBJ1-1; D unclear. The ends were cut back, 3 bases at V and 0 bases at J, with 5 bases in the middle. This CDR3 comprises 13 residues. The DNA of the CDR3 is TGTGCCAGCAGTTTGAGTCTGAACACTGAAGCTTTCTTT. Its translation: CASSLSLNTEAFF.

The J gene is TRBJ1-1, the V gene TRBV29-1, with 10 bases fitting TRBD1. The junction had 6 bases not matched to a gene; V was cut back by 4 bases and J by 4 bases. Germline loops: CDR1 SQVTM, CDR2 ANQGSEA. This CDR3 has 14 amino acids. The chain's CDR3 is CSVGGTGVSTEAFF. CDR3 in DNA: TGCAGCGTTGGAGGGACAGGGGTAAGCACTGAAGCTTTCTTT.